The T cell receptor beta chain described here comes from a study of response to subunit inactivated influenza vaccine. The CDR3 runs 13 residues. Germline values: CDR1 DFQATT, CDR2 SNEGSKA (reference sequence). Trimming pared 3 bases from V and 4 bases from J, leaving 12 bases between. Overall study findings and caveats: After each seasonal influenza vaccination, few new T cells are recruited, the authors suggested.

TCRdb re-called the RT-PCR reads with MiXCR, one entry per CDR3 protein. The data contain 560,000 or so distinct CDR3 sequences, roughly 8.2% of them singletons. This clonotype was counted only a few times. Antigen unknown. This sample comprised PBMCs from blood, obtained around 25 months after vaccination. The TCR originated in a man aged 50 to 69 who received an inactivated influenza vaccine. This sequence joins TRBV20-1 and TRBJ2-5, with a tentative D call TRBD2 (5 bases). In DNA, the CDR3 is TGCAGTGCTAGTGAGGGTGGGCGAGAGACCCAGTACTTC. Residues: CSASEGGRETQYF.